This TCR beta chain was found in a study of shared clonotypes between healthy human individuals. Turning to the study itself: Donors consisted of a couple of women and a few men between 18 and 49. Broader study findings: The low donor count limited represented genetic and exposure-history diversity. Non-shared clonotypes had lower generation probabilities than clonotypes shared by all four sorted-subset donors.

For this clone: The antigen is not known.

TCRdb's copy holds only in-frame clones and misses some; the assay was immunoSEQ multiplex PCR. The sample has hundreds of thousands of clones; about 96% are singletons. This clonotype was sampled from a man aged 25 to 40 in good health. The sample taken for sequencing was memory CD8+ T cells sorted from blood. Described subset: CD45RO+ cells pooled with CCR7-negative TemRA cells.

The CDR3: CASSLEGRNTGELFF. The CDR3 nucleotides are TGTGCCAGCAGCTTGGAGGGCAGGAACACCGGGGAGCTGTTTTTT. The rearrangement joins TRBV5-6 to TRBJ2-2; D is uncertain. This CDR3 is 15 amino acids long. Deletions cut 0 bases from V and 1 base from J, with 7 bases between. The germline CDR1 and CDR2 sequences are SGHDT and YYEEEE.